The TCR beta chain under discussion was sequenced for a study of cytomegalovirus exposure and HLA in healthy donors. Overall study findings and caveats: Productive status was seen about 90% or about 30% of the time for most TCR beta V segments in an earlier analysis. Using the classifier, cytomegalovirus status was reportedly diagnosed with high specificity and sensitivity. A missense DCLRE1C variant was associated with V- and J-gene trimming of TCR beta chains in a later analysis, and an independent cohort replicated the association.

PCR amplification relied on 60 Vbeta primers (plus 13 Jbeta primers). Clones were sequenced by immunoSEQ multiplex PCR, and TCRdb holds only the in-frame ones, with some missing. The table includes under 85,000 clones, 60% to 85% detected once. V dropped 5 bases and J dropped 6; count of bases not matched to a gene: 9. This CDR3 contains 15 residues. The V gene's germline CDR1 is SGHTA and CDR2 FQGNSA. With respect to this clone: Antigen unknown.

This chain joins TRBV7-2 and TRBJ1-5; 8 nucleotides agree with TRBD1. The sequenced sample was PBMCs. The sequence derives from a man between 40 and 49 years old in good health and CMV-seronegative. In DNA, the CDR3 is TGTGCCAGCAGCCCCAGGACAGGGATCGGTCAGCCCCAGCATTTT. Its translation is CASSPRTGIGQPQHF.